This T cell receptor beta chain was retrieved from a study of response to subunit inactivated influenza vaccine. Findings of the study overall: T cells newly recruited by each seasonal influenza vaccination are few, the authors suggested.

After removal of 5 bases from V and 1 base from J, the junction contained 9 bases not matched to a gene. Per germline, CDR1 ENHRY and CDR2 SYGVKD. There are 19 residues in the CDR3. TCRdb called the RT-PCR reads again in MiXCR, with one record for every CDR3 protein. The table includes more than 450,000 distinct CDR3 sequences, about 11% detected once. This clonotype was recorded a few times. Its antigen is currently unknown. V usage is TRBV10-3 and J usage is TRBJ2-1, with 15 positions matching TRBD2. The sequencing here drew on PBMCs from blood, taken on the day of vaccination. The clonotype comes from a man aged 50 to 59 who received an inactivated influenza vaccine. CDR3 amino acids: CAISTGLAGGEGSYNEQFF. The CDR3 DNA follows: TGTGCCATCAGTACGGGACTAGCGGGAGGCGAGGGGTCCTACAATGAGCAGTTCTTC.